This T cell receptor beta chain was captured by sequencing in a study of blood T cell repertoires in COVID-19. Study-level background: Material from acute and convalescent COVID-19 was sourced from the United States, Italy and Spain. PBMCs, B-cell-depleted T cells, or T cells were the source of the cDNA or gDNA that made up the material.

Participants were aged about 18 to 90 years, lived in 20 to 25 US areas, and enrolled virtually. Recovered status applied to Cohort 3 donors who had two consecutive negative PCRs. It also applied to those with clearance or with symptom resolution. The CDR3 is 13 residues long. Trimming pared 0 bases from V and 4 bases from J, leaving 9 bases between. Germline-derived CDR1 and CDR2 are GTSNPN and SVGIG (reference sequence). Using immunoSEQ multiplex PCR, the repertoire was profiled, and TCRdb retains in-frame clones only, with some absent. Here the sample spans 150,000 to 200,000 clones, over 70% being singletons.

This chain links TRBV30 with TRBJ1-2; D possibly corresponds to TRBD1 (6 bases). This receptor was obtained from a woman aged 60-70 years who had recovered from COVID-19. Sequencing was performed on PBMCs or T cells enriched from blood (not recorded which). The CDR3 loop is CAWSVRTAYGYTF. The CDR3 DNA reads TGTGCCTGGAGTGTACGGACAGCCTATGGCTACACCTTC.